This TCR beta chain originates from a study of T-cell memory formation after mild COVID-19 (dated by TCRdb to 2020 to 2023). As for the study more broadly: Most TCR sequence clusters were specific to one of the two donors. In two donors, T-cell clones that expanded and contracted after mild COVID-19 were followed by sequencing TCRalpha and TCRbeta repertoires longitudinally. Two young, previously healthy adult volunteers made up the cohort, one male and one female. General findings and caveats noted by the study authors: Clones that contracted from day 15 to 85 showed balanced CD4/CD8 phenotypes, whereas a second wave of clones that expanded from day 15 to 37 leaned towards CD4+. The second-wave clones that peaked on day 37 were not confirmed to be SARS-CoV-2 specific. Some responding clones were found in pre-infection memory, which suggests that pre-existing cross-reactive memory T cells took part in the SARS-CoV-2 response. Only a couple of mild cases were covered by the study, and larger cohorts that include severe cases with pre-infection samples were considered necessary. Contracting CD4+ clones appeared mostly in the CM and EM memory subsets, whereas CD8+ clones were enriched in EMRA.

About this clonotype itself: What antigen it recognizes has not been identified. No per-base quality is available; no much larger clone lies one base away.

V trim: 1 base; J trim: 2 bases; unmatched bases: 6. From the cysteine through the phenylalanine, the CDR3 covers 15 amino acids. Solely the CDR3 DNA is kept, with 45 bases framed from the first base. According to the germline V gene, CDR1 reads SGDLS and CDR2 reads YYNGEE. For sequencing, an Illumina NovaSeq 6000 was employed. cDNA libraries for TCRalpha and TCRbeta were prepared by 5'RACE using constant-segment primers, with sample barcodes and unique molecular identifiers added. RNA was extracted from every sample with Trizol reagent. Amplification of the libraries took two PCR steps, and the second step added a second sample barcode plus Illumina TruSeq adapters. The libraries were sequenced on an Illumina NovaSeq using 2 x 150 bp paired-end reads. As for the authors' bioinformatics: Reads were demultiplexed and collapsed into UMI-guided consensus sequences with migec v1.2.7. With mixcr v2.1.11, UMI consensuses were aligned to TRA and TRB V and J templates and assembled into clonotypes. A clonotype was counted as expanded or contracted only if both edgeR and NoisET called the change significant, with noise models trained on biological replicates. For edgeR calls, the cutoffs were a false discovery rate-adjusted p below 0.01 and a log2 fold-change threshold of 1. PCA with hierarchical clustering of max-normalized trajectories of the 1000 most abundant clonotypes was used as exploratory dynamics analysis. The CD4 or CD8 phenotype of responding clones was assigned using the separately sequenced CD4+ and CD8+ repertoires. TCRdb reran the public reads through fastp at Q25 and MiXCR, keeping productive beta chains. All rows with the same CDR3 protein become a single entry with the most common DNA and genes. The V and J calls come from TCRdb's annotation, not from the publication. Counted in this sample were 550,000 to 600,000 distinct CDR3 sequences; about 20% of them appeared once. The ten top clones hold around 9.2% of the sample.

Ficoll-Paque density gradient centrifugation was the method used to isolate PBMCs. The rearrangement combines TRBV9 with TRBJ2-7; 7 bases in between match TRBD2. This clonotype originated in an adult woman who had mild COVID-19 (a few samples of this study predate the infection). The sample titles of this study are shuffled in the database, so cell type and time point are left out; the donor was told from shared clones. The sample consisted of PBMCs or a T cell subset sorted from them (not recorded which). This receptor has the CDR3 CASSVSGGYAYEQYF. The bases are TGTGCCAGCAGCGTATCGGGAGGTTACGCCTACGAGCAGTACTTC.